The subject of this entry is one T cell receptor beta chain. TCRdb's table, derived via immunoSEQ multiplex PCR, lists solely in-frame clones and lacks some. The repertoire has roughly 280,000 clones, 88% of them found once; the top ten carry about 11%. The germline V and J ends were trimmed by 4 bases and 7 bases, with 18 bases remaining between them. The CDR3 sequence is 15 residues long. The germline CDR1 and CDR2 sequences are SGHDT and YYEEEE. This sample stems from a study of blood T cell repertoires in COVID-19. This chain links TRBV5-6 with TRBJ2-1; possibly TRBD2 for D (5 bases). The sequenced material came from peripheral blood. The clonotype comes from a woman in her twenties or thirties with COVID-19, enrolled during active disease. The CDR3 DNA sequence: TGTGCCAGCAGCGACGGTTCCCATACTAGAAATGAGCAGTTCTTC. Translation: CASSDGSHTRNEQFF. The full variable domain, in which reference TRBV5-6 and TRBJ2-1 provide the parts outside the CDR3, is DAGVTQSPTHLIKTRGQQVTLRCSPKSGHDTVSWYQQALGQGPQFIFQYYEEEERQRGNFPDRFSGHQFPNYSSELNVNALLLGDSALYLCASSDGSHTRNEQFFGPGTRLTVL.